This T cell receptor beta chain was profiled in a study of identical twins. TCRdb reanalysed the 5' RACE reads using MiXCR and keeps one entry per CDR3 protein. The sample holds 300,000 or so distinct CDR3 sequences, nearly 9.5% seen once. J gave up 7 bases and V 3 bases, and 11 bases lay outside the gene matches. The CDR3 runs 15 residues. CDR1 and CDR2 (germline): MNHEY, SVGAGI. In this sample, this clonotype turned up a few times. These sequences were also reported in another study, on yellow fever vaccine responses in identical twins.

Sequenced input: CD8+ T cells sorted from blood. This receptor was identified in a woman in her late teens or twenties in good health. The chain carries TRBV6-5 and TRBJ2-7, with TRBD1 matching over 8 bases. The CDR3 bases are TGTGCCAGCAGTTATAAACAACACACAGGGGGTGAGCAGTACTTC. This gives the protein CASSYKQHTGGEQYF.